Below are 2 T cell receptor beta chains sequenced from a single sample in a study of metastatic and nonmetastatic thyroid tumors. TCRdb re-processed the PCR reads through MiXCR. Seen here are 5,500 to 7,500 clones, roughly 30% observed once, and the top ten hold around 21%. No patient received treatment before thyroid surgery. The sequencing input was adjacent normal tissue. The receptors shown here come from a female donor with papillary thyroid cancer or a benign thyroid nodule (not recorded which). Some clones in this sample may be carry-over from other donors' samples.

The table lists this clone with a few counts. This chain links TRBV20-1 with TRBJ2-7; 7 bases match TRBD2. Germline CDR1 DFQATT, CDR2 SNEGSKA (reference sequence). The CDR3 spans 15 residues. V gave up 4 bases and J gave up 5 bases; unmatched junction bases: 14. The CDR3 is CSAKPRTSFYHEQYF. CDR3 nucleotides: TGCAGTGCTAAGCCACGGACTAGTTTTTATCACGAGCAGTACTTC.

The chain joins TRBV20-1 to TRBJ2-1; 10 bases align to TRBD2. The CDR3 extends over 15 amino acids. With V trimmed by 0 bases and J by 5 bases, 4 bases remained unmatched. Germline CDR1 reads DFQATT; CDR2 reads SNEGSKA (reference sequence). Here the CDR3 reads CSARDLAGVDNEQFF. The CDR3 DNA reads TGCAGTGCTAGAGATCTAGCGGGAGTAGACAATGAGCAGTTCTTC.